This TCR beta chain originates from a study of blood T cell repertoires in COVID-19. The repertoire was sequenced with immunoSEQ multiplex PCR; TCRdb's copy has only in-frame clones and lacks some. This sample has about 390,000 clones, with more than 75% found just once. CDR1 and CDR2 (germline): MDHEN, SYDVKM. Trimming took 5 bases from V and 3 from J, leaving 5 bases between them. CDR3 size: 11 residues. This chain connects TRBV28 to TRBJ2-7; D unclear. The sequenced material came from PBMCs or T cells enriched from blood (not recorded which). The sequence was obtained from a woman in her fifties or sixties who had recovered from COVID-19. The CDR3 reads CASSSLYEQYF. Here the CDR3 DNA reads TGTGCCAGCAGTAGCCTCTACGAGCAGTACTTC.